Following are 24 T cell receptor beta chains from one sample sequenced in a study of shared clonotypes between healthy human individuals. The repertoire was sequenced with immunoSEQ multiplex PCR; TCRdb's copy has only in-frame clones and lacks some. The table records millions of clones, approximately 95% of them present only once. Source material: naive CD4+ T cells from PBMCs. Regarding subset: CD45RA+ positively selected. These receptors all come from a young man in good health. Some clones in this sample may be carry-over from other donors' samples.

This rearrangement joins TRBV9 to TRBJ2-7, with TRBD2 identical over 14 bases. Germline CDR1 reads SGDLS; CDR2 reads YYNGEE. The CDR3 has 15 residues. V shed 0 bases, J shed 6 bases, and the junction held 2 bases outside the gene matches. The CDR3: CASSVEGLAGAEQYF. The CDR3 DNA reads TGTGCCAGCAGCGTAGAGGGACTAGCGGGAGCCGAGCAGTACTTC.

The V and J genes are TRBV28 and TRBJ1-2; D unresolved. The germline V gene encodes CDR1 MDHEN and CDR2 SYDVKM. This CDR3 contains 14 residues. The ends were cut back, 3 bases at V and 0 bases at J, with 8 bases in the middle. CDR3 sequence reads: CASSFFGPNYGYTF. CDR3 DNA: TGTGCCAGCAGTTTTTTCGGGCCTAACTATGGCTACACCTTC.

The chain has TRBV15 and TRBJ1-4; TRBD1 might be the D (6 bases). This CDR3 has 16 amino acids. V was pared by 3 bases and J by 5 bases, with 16 bases between. Germline V CDR1 and CDR2: LNHNV, YYDKDF (reference sequence). The DNA for the CDR3 is TGTGCCACCAGCAGCCCGACGGGGGGCGAAAATGAAAAACTGTTTTTT. Encoded protein: CATSSPTGGENEKLFF.

This clone has just one count. CDR3 sequence reads: CASSLMAVSGNTIYF. CDR3 nucleotide sequence: TGTGCCAGCAGCTTAATGGCCGTGTCTGGAAACACCATATATTTT. V and J are TRBV7-2 and TRBJ1-3; D gene ambiguous. Trimming removed 2 bases at V and 1 base at J, with 9 bases between. CDR1 and CDR2 from the germline V gene are SGHTA and FQGNSA. This CDR3 spans 15 amino acids. The full variable domain, completed using reference TRBV7-2 and TRBJ1-3, is GAGVSQSPSNKVTEKGKDVELRCDPISGHTALYWYRQSLGQGLEFLIYFQGNSAPDKSGLPSDRFSAERTGGSVSTLTIQRTQQEDSAVYLCASSLMAVSGNTIYFGEGSWLTVV.

The V and J genes are TRBV13 and TRBJ2-3; a possible D gene is TRBD2 (6 bases). Trimming left V 5 bases short and J 2 bases short, with 11 bases between. CDR3 length: 14 amino acids. Germline-derived CDR1 and CDR2 are PRHDT and FYEKMQ (reference sequence). The CDR3 is CASSPGTSTDTQYF. The CDR3 nucleotides read TGTGCCAGCAGCCCCGGGACTTCCACAGATACGCAGTATTTT.

The chain recombines TRBV29-1 with TRBJ2-3; D may be TRBD1 (5 bases). Germline V gene lookup returns CDR1 SQVTM and CDR2 ANQGSEA. V lost 7 bases and J lost 2, with 22 bases in between. The CDR3 loop spans 16 amino acids. The CDR3 reads CSARGYSDGFTDTQYF. The DNA of the CDR3 is TGCAGCGCTAGGGGCTACTCTGACGGGTTCACAGATACGCAGTATTTT.

On this clone: Other DNA sequences in this specimen translate into the identical CDR3. The V gene is TRBV28, the J gene TRBJ1-4; 7 bases align to TRBD1. The CDR3 covers 12 residues. CDR1 and CDR2 from the germline V gene are MDHEN and SYDVKM. V lost 6 bases, J lost 5 bases, and 0 bases stayed unmatched. The CDR3 loop reads CASRTGNEKLFF. CDR3 in DNA: TGTGCCAGCAGGACAGGGAATGAAAAACTGTTTTTT.

The chain combines TRBV6-1 with TRBJ1-5, with D perhaps matching TRBD1 (6 bases). This CDR3 is built from 17 residues. Germline V lookup: CDR1 MNHNS, CDR2 SASEGT. V dropped 2 bases and J dropped 2 bases, with 16 bases sitting between them. CDR3 in DNA: TGTGCCAGCAGTGAAACGTTAGGGGGTGTCGGCAATCAGCCCCAGCATTTT. Amino acids: CASSETLGGVGNQPQHF.

This clone was seen more than once but under ten times. Other DNA sequences from this sample encode an identical CDR3 as well. In DNA, the CDR3 is TGTGCCAGCTCCCGGGACGGAAACTATGGCTACACCTTC. It is translated as CASSRDGNYGYTF. The rearrangement joins TRBV18 to TRBJ1-2; D may be TRBD1 (5 bases). Trimming stripped 6 bases from V and 2 bases from J, with 10 bases between. The CDR3 consists of 13 residues. Germline values: CDR1 KGHSH, CDR2 LQKENI.

The chain combines TRBV7-9 with TRBJ1-2, with 8 bases matching TRBD1. Unmatched junction bases numbered 3, after V lost 3 bases and J lost 0 bases. The germline gives CDR1 SEHNR, CDR2 FQNEAQ (reference sequence). CDR3 size: 15 residues. The CDR3 bases are TGTGCCAGCAGCTTGGGGACAGGAGCTAACTATGGCTACACCTTC. Protein: CASSLGTGANYGYTF.

In this sample, this clone turned up once. J is TRBJ2-7 and V is TRBV7-8; 15 bases fit TRBD2. The germline V gene has CDR1 SGHVS and CDR2 FQNEAQ. The J segment lost 5 bases and the V segment lost 2 bases, leaving 7 bases of the junction unmatched. There are 17 residues in the CDR3. The CDR3 nucleotides are TGTGCCAGCAGCTTAAGCCGGACTAGCGGGAGGGCCCACGAGCAGTACTTC. Translation: CASSLSRTSGRAHEQYF.

The gene calls are TRBV12-2 and TRBJ2-5; TRBD1, the table's D call, was not compared with the DNA. TRBV12-2 is marked as a pseudogene. The CDR3 contains 15 residues. The CDR3 region is CASRLAYHREETQYF. The CDR3 DNA sequence: TGTGCAAGTCGCTTAGCGTATCACAGAGAAGAGACCCAGTACTTC.

The V gene is TRBV11-3, the J gene TRBJ2-3; 10 nucleotides align to TRBD2. After removal of 4 bases from V and 12 bases from J, the junction contained 7 bases not matched to a gene. This CDR3 spans 13 amino acids. CDR1 and CDR2 (germline): SGHNT, YENEEA. The CDR3 nucleotides read TGTGCCAGCAGCTCCGAGACTAGCGGGCCCCAGTATTTT. Translated: CASSSETSGPQYF.

The chain carries TRBV6-6 and TRBJ2-1; 10 positions match TRBD1. V lost 6 bases, J lost 4 bases, and 3 bases stayed unmatched. Germline CDR1 is MNHNY and CDR2 is SVGAGI (reference sequence). The CDR3 extends over 14 amino acids. CDR3 sequence: CASSGQGVYNEQFF. The CDR3 DNA is TGTGCCAGCAGCGGACAGGGGGTGTACAATGAGCAGTTCTTC.

This chain uses TRBV6-5 with TRBJ2-1; D is uncertain. The CDR3 covers 15 residues. Trimming removed 0 bases from V and 7 bases from J, with 13 bases in between. CDR1 and CDR2 (germline): MNHEY, SVGAGI. The CDR3 reads CASSYSYTVENEQFF. DNA for the CDR3: TGTGCCAGCAGTTACTCATATACGGTAGAGAATGAGCAGTTCTTC.

The chain has TRBV21-1 and TRBJ2-1; the D call of TRBD2 is as the table states it, not checked on the DNA. TRBV21-1 is listed as a pseudogene. This CDR3 contains 15 residues. CDR3 DNA sequence: TGTGCCAGCCCCCGGAGGGCGGAACAAAACAATGAGCAGTTCTTC. Protein product: CASPRRAEQNNEQFF.

The chain has TRBV2 and TRBJ2-5, with D unclear. V was cut by 8 bases and J by 4 bases, with 11 bases left in between. The CDR3 extends over 12 amino acids. Germline lookup yields CDR1 SNHLY and CDR2 FYNNEI. CDR3 amino acids: CASVRPRETQYF. The CDR3, as DNA: TGTGCCAGCGTGCGGCCAAGAGAGACCCAGTACTTC.

This clone was recorded once. The chain uses TRBV9 and TRBJ1-3; 8 bases align to TRBD1. The CDR3 has 15 residues. V gave up 3 bases and J gave up 4 bases; unmatched junction bases: 6. CDR1 and CDR2 (germline): SGDLS, YYNGEE. This CDR3 reads CASSADGQGGNTIYF. The CDR3 nucleotides are TGTGCCAGCAGCGCGGATGGACAGGGAGGAAACACCATATATTTT.

V is TRBV6-6 and J is TRBJ1-2, with D unresolved. There are 9 residues in the CDR3. V dropped 8 bases and J dropped 6 bases, with 4 bases sitting between them. Germline CDR1 and CDR2: MNHNY and SVGAGI (reference sequence). The CDR3, as DNA: TGTGCCAGCGGGGATGGCTACACCTTC. This translates into CASGDGYTF.

The chain combines TRBV5-1 with TRBJ1-1; TRBD1 is a possible D gene (5 bases). V dropped 4 bases and J dropped 4 bases, with 14 bases sitting between them. The CDR3 extends over 14 amino acids. Germline V gene data show CDR1 as SGHRS and CDR2 as YFSETQ. The CDR3 DNA sequence: TGCGCCAGCAGCGGAACTATCGACAGCACTGAAGCTTTCTTT. Translating it yields CASSGTIDSTEAFF.

V and J are TRBV7-3 and TRBJ2-6, with D unresolved. The CDR3 consists of 17 residues. Trimming stripped 1 base from V and 3 bases from J, with 13 bases between. The germline V gene has CDR1 SGHTA and CDR2 FQGTGA. CDR3 in amino acids: CASSLMPELSGANVLTF. The CDR3 DNA follows: TGTGCCAGCAGCTTAATGCCGGAATTGAGTGGGGCCAACGTCCTGACTTTC.

V gene TRBV19 combines with J gene TRBJ1-1, with unresolved D. Germline V gives CDR1 LNHDA, CDR2 SQIVND (reference sequence). This CDR3 has 11 residues. V shed 5 bases and J shed 6 bases, with 7 bases lying between them. For the CDR3, the DNA is TGTGCCAGTAGTGCTCGAGCTGAAGCTTTCTTT. It encodes CASSARAEAFF.

Only a few counts were recorded for this clone. CDR3 sequence reads: CAWKTGSSNQPQHF. CDR3 DNA: TGTGCCTGGAAGACAGGGAGTAGCAATCAGCCCCAGCATTTT. This chain uses TRBV30 with TRBJ1-5; 7 bases agree with TRBD1. The V segment lost 4 bases and the J segment 0 bases; nucleotides outside the gene matches: 3. The CDR3 runs 14 residues. CDR1 GTSNPN and CDR2 SVGIG come from the germline V gene (reference sequence).

The V gene is TRBV2, the J gene TRBJ2-3, with D perhaps TRBD2 (6 bases). V was trimmed by 3 bases and J by 0 bases, leaving 10 bases between them. Germline V gene lookup returns CDR1 SNHLY and CDR2 FYNNEI. This CDR3 contains 15 residues. The CDR3 here is CASSDPGVSTDTQYF. The CDR3 region has the DNA TGTGCCAGCAGTGATCCGGGAGTGAGCACAGATACGCAGTATTTT.